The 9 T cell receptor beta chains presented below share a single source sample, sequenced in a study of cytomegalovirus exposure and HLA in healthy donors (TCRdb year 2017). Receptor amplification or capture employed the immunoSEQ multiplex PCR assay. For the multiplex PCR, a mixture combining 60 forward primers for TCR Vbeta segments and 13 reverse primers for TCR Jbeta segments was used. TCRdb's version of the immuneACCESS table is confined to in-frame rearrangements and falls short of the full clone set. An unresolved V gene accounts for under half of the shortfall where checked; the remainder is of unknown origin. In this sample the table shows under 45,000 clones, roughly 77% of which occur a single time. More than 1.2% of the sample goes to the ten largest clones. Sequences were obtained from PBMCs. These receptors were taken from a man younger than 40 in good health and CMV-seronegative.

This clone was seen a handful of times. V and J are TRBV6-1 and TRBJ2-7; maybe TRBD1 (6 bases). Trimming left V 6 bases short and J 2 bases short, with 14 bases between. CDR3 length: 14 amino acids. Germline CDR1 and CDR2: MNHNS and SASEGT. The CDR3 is CASRRGRSTYEQYF. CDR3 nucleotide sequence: TGTGCCAGCAGGAGGGGGAGATCTACCTACGAGCAGTACTTC.

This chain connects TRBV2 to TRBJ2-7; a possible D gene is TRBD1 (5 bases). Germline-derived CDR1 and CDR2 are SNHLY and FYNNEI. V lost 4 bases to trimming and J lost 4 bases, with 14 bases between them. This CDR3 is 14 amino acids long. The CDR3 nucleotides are TGTGCCAGCAGTGGGCGCGCAGGGTCGTACGAGCAGTACTTC. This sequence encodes CASSGRAGSYEQYF.

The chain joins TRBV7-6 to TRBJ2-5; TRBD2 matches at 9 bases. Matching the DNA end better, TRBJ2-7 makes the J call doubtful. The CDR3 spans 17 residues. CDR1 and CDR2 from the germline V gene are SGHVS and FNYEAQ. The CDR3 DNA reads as TGTGCCAGCAGCCCTACCGCGGTAGCGGGGGTCTCCTACGAGCAGTACTTC. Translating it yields CASSPTAVAGVSYEQYF.

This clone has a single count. CDR3: CASSLDGSSYEQYF. The DNA of the CDR3 is TGTGCCAGCAGCTTAGACGGGAGCTCCTACGAGCAGTACTTC. The chain links TRBV7-9 to TRBJ2-7, with D perhaps TRBD2 (6 bases). The CDR3 loop spans 14 amino acids. The ends were cut back, 1 base at V and 0 bases at J, with 7 bases in the middle. From germline, CDR1 is SEHNR and CDR2 FQNEAQ (reference sequence).

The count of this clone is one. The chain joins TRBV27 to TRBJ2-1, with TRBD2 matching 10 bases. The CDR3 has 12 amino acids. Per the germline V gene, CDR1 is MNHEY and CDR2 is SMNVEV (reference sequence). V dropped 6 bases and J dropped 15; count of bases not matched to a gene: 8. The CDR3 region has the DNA TGTGCCAGCAGGGCTAGCGGGAGTCCGGGGTTCTTC. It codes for CASRASGSPGFF.

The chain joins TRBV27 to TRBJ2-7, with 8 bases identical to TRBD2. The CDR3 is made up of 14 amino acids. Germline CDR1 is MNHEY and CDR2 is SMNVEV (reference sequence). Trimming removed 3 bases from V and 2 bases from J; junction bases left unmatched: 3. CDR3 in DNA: TGTGCCAGCAGTTTGAACGGGAGGGCCTACGAGCAGTACTTC. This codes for CASSLNGRAYEQYF.

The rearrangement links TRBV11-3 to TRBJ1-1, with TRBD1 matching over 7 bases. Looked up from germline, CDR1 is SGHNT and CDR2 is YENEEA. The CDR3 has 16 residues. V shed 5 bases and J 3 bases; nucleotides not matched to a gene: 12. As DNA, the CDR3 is TGTGCCAGCAGCGAGAACCAGGGACAGAGGGACACTGAAGCTTTCTTT. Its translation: CASSENQGQRDTEAFF. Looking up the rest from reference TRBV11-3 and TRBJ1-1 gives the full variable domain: EAGVVQSPRYKIIEKKQPVAFWCNPISGHNTLYWYLQNLGQGPELLIRYENEEAVDDSQLPKDRFSAERLKGVDSTLKIQPAELGDSAVYLCASSENQGQRDTEAFFGQGTRLTVV.

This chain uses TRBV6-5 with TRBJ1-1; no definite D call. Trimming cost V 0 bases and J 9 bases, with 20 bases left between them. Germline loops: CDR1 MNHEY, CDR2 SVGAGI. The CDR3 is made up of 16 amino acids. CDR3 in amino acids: CASSYSSSQIKTKAFF. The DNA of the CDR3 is TGTGCCAGCAGTTACTCGAGTTCACAGATTAAGACGAAAGCTTTCTTT.

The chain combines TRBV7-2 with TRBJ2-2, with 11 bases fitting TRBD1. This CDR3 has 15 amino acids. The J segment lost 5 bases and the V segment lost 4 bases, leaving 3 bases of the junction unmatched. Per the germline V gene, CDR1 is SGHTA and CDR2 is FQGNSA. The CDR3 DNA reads TGTGCCAGCAGCTCAGGACAGGGGGCAACCGGGGAGCTGTTTTTT. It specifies CASSSGQGATGELFF.